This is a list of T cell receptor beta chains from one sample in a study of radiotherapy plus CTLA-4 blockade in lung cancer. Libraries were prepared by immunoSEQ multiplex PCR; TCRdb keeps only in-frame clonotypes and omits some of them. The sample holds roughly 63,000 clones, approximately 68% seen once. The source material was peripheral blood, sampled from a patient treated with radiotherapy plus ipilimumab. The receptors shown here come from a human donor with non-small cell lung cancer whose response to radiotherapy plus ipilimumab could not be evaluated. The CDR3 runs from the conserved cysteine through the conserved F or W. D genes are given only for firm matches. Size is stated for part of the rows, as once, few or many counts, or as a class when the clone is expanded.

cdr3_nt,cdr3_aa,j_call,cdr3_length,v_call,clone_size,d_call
TGTGCCAGCAGCTTTCCGTACCAAGAGACCCAGTACTTC,CASSFPYQETQYF,TRBJ2-5,13,TRBV7-2,.,.
TGCGCCAGCAGCCAAGTAGTCCCCCACCGCCTAGCGGCACGCTCCTACAATGAGCAGTTCTTC,CASSQVVPHRLAARSYNEQFF,TRBJ2-1,21,TRBV4-1,few,TRBD2
TGTGCCAGCAGCATGGAGTTGTTCGGCTACACCTTC,CASSMELFGYTF,TRBJ1-2,12,TRBV7-9,few,.
TGTGCCAGCAGCCCCAGGTTGGGGGACAGGGAGTACGAGCAGTACTTC,CASSPRLGDREYEQYF,TRBJ2-7,16,TRBV7-9,once,TRBD1
TGTGCCAGCAGCGCCGCCAGTAGCAATCAGCCCCAGCATTTT,CASSAASSNQPQHF,TRBJ1-5,14,TRBV9,.,.
TGCAGTGCCCCCTTCGACACTGAAGCTTTCTTT,CSAPFDTEAFF,TRBJ1-1,11,TRBV20-1,.,.
TGTGCCAGCAGAGGAGCTAGCACAGATACGCAGTATTTT,CASRGASTDTQYF,TRBJ2-3,13,TRBV9,once,.
TGTGCCAGCAGTCATTGGGGGGACAGGGTGTTTGGAAACACCATATATTTT,CASSHWGDRVFGNTIYF,TRBJ1-3,17,TRBV7-9,.,TRBD1
TGTGCCAGCAGCTTACTACCAGGGTCGAAAGAGACCCAGTACTTC,CASSLLPGSKETQYF,TRBJ2-5,15,TRBV7-2,.,.
TGTGCCAGCAGCTCATTGGACATTAACTATGGCTACACCTTC,CASSSLDINYGYTF,TRBJ1-2,14,TRBV5-4,.,.
TGTGCCACCAGCAACTGGGCTAGCGGGAGGTACGAGCAGTACTTC,CATSNWASGRYEQYF,TRBJ2-7,15,TRBV15,.,TRBD2
TGTGCCAGCAGCTTTCGCCGACAGGGAAACGAGCAGTACTTC,CASSFRRQGNEQYF,TRBJ2-7,14,TRBV7-8,.,TRBD1
TGCGCCAGCAGCCAAGAGGGGGGGGGCCCGAACACTGAAGCTTTCTTT,CASSQEGGGPNTEAFF,TRBJ1-1,16,TRBV4-3,medium-sized,.
TGTGCCAGCCGTCAGGGGCCGCTAGGGACCCAGTACTTC,CASRQGPLGTQYF,TRBJ2-5,13,TRBV27,.,.
TGTGCCAGCAGCCCGGACAGTTTCGGCACCGGGGAGCTGTTTTTT,CASSPDSFGTGELFF,TRBJ2-2,15,TRBV11-3,.,.
TGTGCCAGCAGCTTTGTCGGCAGGGACCAAGAGACCCAGTACTTC,CASSFVGRDQETQYF,TRBJ2-5,15,TRBV7-2,once,.
TGTGCCAGCAGCTTGGGATCCCCGACTGGGTTAAATGGCTACACCTTC,CASSLGSPTGLNGYTF,TRBJ1-2,16,TRBV5-6,.,.
TGTGCCAGCAGTTTACCAGCAGACACCTACGAGCAGTACTTC,CASSLPADTYEQYF,TRBJ2-7,14,TRBV28,.,.
TGTGCCAGCAGTGGACTAGTGGAACCAGATACGCAGTATTTT,CASSGLVEPDTQYF,TRBJ2-3,14,TRBV28,.,TRBD2
TGTGCCAGCAGCCGGGACAGGGTTCCCCATCCGGCTTTCTTT,CASSRDRVPHPAFF,TRBJ1-1,14,TRBV11-1,few,TRBD1
TGTGCCAGCAGTTCTACCACCGGGGAGCTGTTTTTT,CASSSTTGELFF,TRBJ2-2,12,TRBV6-5,.,.
TGTGCCAGCAGCTGCCTAAGGGGGCGGGGGGGCAAGAATGAGCAGTTCTTC,CASSCLRGRGGKNEQFF,TRBJ2-1,17,TRBV12-1,.,.
TGCAGCGTTATGGGGACAGGGGTTTCTAGCGAGGCTTTCTTT,CSVMGTGVSSEAFF,TRBJ1-1,14,TRBV29-1,.,TRBD1
TGTGCCAGCAGTGAAAAGCCGGGACAGGGTGGCTACACCTTC,CASSEKPGQGGYTF,TRBJ1-2,14,TRBV6-1,.,TRBD1
TGTGCCATCAGGGGACTAGCGGGAGGATCGGGCGGGGAGCTGTTTTTT,CAIRGLAGGSGGELFF,TRBJ2-2,16,TRBV10-3,once,TRBD2
TGTGCCAGTAGTGCCTGGGGACAGGGCAATCAGCCCCAGCATTTT,CASSAWGQGNQPQHF,TRBJ1-5,15,TRBV19,.,TRBD1
TGTGCCAGCAGACTCTTCGATCGCACCGGGGAGCTGTTTTTT,CASRLFDRTGELFF,TRBJ2-2,14,TRBV6-6,.,.
TGCAGCGTTGCGTCGCAGGTAAGGGGCGAGCAGTACTTC,CSVASQVRGEQYF,TRBJ2-7,13,TRBV29-1,.,.
TGTGCCAGCAGTACCCCGGAGGGGATCGGCGCCAAAAACATTCAGTACTTC,CASSTPEGIGAKNIQYF,TRBJ2-4,17,TRBV28,.,.
TGTGCCAGCTCACTGGTGACAGGGGGAGTTCAGCCCCAGCATTTT,CASSLVTGGVQPQHF,TRBJ1-5,15,TRBV18,.,TRBD1
TGTGCCACCAGCAGAGAGATAGCGGGCTCCCTCTACAATGAGCAGTTCTTC,CATSREIAGSLYNEQFF,TRBJ2-1,17,TRBV15,.,TRBD2
TGCAGCGTACTACGGGGGGCCGGGGAGCTGTTTTTT,CSVLRGAGELFF,TRBJ2-2,12,TRBV29-1,.,TRBD2
TGTGCCAGCAGTTCTCTCTCTATCGGAGTGGCTCAGCCCCAGCATTTT,CASSSLSIGVAQPQHF,TRBJ1-5,16,TRBV28,.,.
TGTGCCAGCAGTGAATTGTTGGGGGGAAGCCAGCCCCAGCATTTT,CASSELLGGSQPQHF,TRBJ1-5,15,TRBV2,.,.
TGCGCCAGCAGCCAAGGACGCGGGGGACCCGACTACGAGCAGTACTTC,CASSQGRGGPDYEQYF,TRBJ2-7,16,TRBV4-1,.,TRBD2
TGTGCCATCAGAGGACTAGCGGGAGATACGCAGTATTTT,CAIRGLAGDTQYF,TRBJ2-3,13,TRBV10-3,.,TRBD2
TGTGCCAGCAGCTTAGCGGCAGGCTCGGGGGGCTACACCTTC,CASSLAAGSGGYTF,TRBJ1-2,14,TRBV7-3,.,.
TGTGCCAGCAGCGTACCCTTAGCGGGAGGGAACACCGGGGAGCTGTTTTTT,CASSVPLAGGNTGELFF,TRBJ2-2,17,TRBV9,few,TRBD2
TGTACAACAAGCAGGTCCTCCTTGGCGCTACCTGAATATGGCTACACCTTC,CTTSRSSLALPEYGYTF,TRBJ1-2,17,TRBV28,.,.
TGTGCCAGTAGTATCCCCGGGAGAGGCGGCGACTATGGCTACACCTTC,CASSIPGRGGDYGYTF,TRBJ1-2,16,TRBV19,once,.
TGCGCCAGCAGCTTGGATACTAGCGGGGGGTATTCTGGGGCCAACGTCCTGACTTTC,CASSLDTSGGYSGANVLTF,TRBJ2-6,19,TRBV5-1,few,TRBD2
TGTGCCAGCACCAAATTGTTTATACTAGCGGGAGGGTATATGGATACGCAGTATTTT,CASTKLFILAGGYMDTQYF,TRBJ2-3,19,TRBV21-1,.,.
TGTGCCAGCAGCAACGGACAGGGAGGCCCCCCTGAAGCTTTCTTT,CASSNGQGGPPEAFF,TRBJ1-1,15,TRBV6-6,few,TRBD1
TGTGCCAGCAGTTCTGGGCTAGCGCAAAATGAGCAGTTCTTC,CASSSGLAQNEQFF,TRBJ2-1,14,TRBV28,once,.
TGTGCCTGGAATCCGGGGAACACTGAAGCTTTCTTT,CAWNPGNTEAFF,TRBJ1-1,12,TRBV30,.,.
TGTGCCAGCAGTTACGACAGGGGGGGCTACGAGCAGTACTTC,CASSYDRGGYEQYF,TRBJ2-7,14,TRBV6-5,.,TRBD1